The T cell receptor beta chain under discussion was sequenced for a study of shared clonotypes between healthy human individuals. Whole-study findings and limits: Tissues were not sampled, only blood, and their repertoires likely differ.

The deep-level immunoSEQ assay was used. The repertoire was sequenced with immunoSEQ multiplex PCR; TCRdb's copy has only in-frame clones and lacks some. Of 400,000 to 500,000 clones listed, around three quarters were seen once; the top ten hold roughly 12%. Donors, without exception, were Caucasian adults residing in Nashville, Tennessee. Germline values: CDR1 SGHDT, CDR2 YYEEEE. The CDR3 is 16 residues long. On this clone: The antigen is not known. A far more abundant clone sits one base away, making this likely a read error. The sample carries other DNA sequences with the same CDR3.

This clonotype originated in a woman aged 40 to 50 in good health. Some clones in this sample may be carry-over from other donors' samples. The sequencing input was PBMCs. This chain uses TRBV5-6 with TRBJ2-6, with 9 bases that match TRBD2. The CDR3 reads CASSFSGSAGANVLTF. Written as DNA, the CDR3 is TGCGCCAGCAGCTTTAGCGGGAGCGCTGGGGCCAACGTCCTGACTTTC.